This TCR beta chain was sequenced for a study of Tregs in tolerant kidney transplant recipients. Study observations and caveats: The most relevant donor-specific Treg TCRbeta repertoire apparently came from expansion with activated donor B cells. Biological reproducibility was not directly addressed in this study.

Profiled with immunoSEQ multiplex PCR; TCRdb holds only in-frame clones, not every one. The data show about 110,000 clones, with nearly 90% seen just once and nearly 0.35% held by the top ten. This CDR3 contains 12 residues. Germline V CDR1 and CDR2: GTSNPN, SVGIG (reference sequence). The ends were cut back, 5 bases at V and 4 bases at J, with 11 bases in the middle. Points on this clone: Antigen: not known.

Unstimulated Tregs (CD4+CD25+CD127-) and CD4+CD25- non-Tregs were sorted from PBMCs. The chain combines TRBV30 with TRBJ2-5; D is possibly TRBD2 (6 bases). The receptor comes from a human donor who received a combined kidney and bone marrow transplant. Source: CD4+ T cells from blood, taken before the transplant. In nucleotides, the CDR3 is TGTGCCTGGGGGGGGAGGTCAGAGACCCAGTACTTC. Translated, it gives CAWGGRSETQYF. Supplemented by reference TRBV30 and TRBJ2-5, the full variable domain reads SQTIHQWPATLVQPVGSPLSLECTVEGTSNPNLYWYRQAAGRGLQLLFYSVGIGQISSEVPQNLSASRPQDRQFILSSKKLLLSDSGFYLCAWGGRSETQYFGPGTRLLVL.